This note documents a single T cell receptor beta chain sequence. Its antigen is not known. Cycle 7 day 1, cycle 4 day 1, and baseline were the timepoints at which blood was sampled. CDR3 size: 15 residues. Germline V lookup: CDR1 KGHSH, CDR2 LQKENI. V was trimmed by 2 bases and J by 0 bases, leaving 9 bases between them. The data are from a study of OX40 agonist ivuxolimab in advanced cancers. The overall study: Allowance was made for prior anti-PD-1, anti-PD-L1 or anti-CTLA-4 therapy, and 40% had some. Notes on the study in general: CD8+ T cells were the subset that, on average, had more expanded clones than CD4+. In the expanded peripheral T cells, antigen specificity was never determined.

Clones were read by immunoSEQ multiplex PCR, and TCRdb kept only the in-frame ones, dropping some. Among 75,000 or so clones listed, 70% to 90% were seen once. This TCR came from an adult with an advanced solid tumor such as melanoma, head and neck, liver or kidney cancer. The rearrangement links TRBV18 to TRBJ2-3; D is undetermined. Sequenced here: CD4+ or CD8+ T cells sorted from blood, sampled in a trial of the OX40 agonist ivuxolimab. The CDR3 is CASSPIEVSTDTQYF. The DNA for the CDR3 is TGTGCCAGCTCACCAATCGAGGTTAGCACAGATACGCAGTATTTT.